This T cell receptor beta chain is from a study of blood T cell repertoires in COVID-19. Background on the study: The United States, Italy and Spain supplied acute and convalescent COVID-19 samples. Sample material is recorded as cDNA or gDNA derived from T cells, B-cell-depleted T cells, or PBMCs.

This table comes from immunoSEQ multiplex PCR, and its TCRdb copy is limited to in-frame clones, with some not included. The sample holds over 100,000 clones, approximately 90% seen once. Turning to this clone: The same CDR3 arises from other DNA sequences in this sample as well.

This sequence was found in a man between 45 and 60 years old with acute or convalescent COVID-19. The source material was peripheral blood.

The CDR3 coding sequence is TGTGCCAGCAGTTTAGGGCTAAGCTACGAGCAGTACTTC. Protein product: CASSLGLSYEQYF. The V and J genes are TRBV27 and TRBJ2-7; D is unresolved. The germline CDR1 and CDR2 sequences are MNHEY and SMNVEV (reference sequence). Between the trimmed V and J ends, which lost 2 bases and 3 bases, there was a span of 8 bases. The CDR3 runs to 13 residues.